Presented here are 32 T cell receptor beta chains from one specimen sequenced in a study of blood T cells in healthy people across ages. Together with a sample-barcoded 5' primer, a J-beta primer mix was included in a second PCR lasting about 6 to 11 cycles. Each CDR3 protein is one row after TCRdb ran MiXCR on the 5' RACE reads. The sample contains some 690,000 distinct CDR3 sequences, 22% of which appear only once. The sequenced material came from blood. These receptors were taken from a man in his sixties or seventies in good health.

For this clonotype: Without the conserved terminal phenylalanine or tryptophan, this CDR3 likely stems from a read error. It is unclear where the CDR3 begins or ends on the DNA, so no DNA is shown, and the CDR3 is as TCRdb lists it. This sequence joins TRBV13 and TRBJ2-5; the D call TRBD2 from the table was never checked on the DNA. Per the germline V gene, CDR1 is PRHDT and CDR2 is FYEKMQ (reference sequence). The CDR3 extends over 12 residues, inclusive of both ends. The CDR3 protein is CASSLGQGGLNV.

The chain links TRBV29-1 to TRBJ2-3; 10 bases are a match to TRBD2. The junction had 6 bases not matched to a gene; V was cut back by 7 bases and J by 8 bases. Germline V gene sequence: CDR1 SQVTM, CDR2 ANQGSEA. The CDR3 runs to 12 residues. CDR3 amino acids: CSAVAGGTTQYF. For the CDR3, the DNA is TGCAGCGCCGTAGCGGGGGGAACTACGCAGTATTTT.

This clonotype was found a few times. CDR3 sequence (DNA): TGTGCCAGCAGTTACGGGCAAACAGGGTCCGATACGCAGTATTTT. Amino acids: CASSYGQTGSDTQYF. The chain recombines TRBV6-6 with TRBJ2-3, with D possibly matching TRBD1 (6 bases). The CDR3 is 15 residues long. Germline assignment: CDR1 MNHNY and CDR2 SVGAGI (reference sequence). V shed 2 bases and J shed 6 bases, with 15 bases lying between them.

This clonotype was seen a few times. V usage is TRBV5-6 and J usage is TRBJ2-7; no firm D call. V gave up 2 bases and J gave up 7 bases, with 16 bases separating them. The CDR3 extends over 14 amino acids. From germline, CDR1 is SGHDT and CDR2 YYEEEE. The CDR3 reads CASSFLVGEWEQYF. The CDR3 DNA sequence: TGTGCCAGCAGCTTTCTGGTGGGCGAATGGGAGCAGTACTTC.

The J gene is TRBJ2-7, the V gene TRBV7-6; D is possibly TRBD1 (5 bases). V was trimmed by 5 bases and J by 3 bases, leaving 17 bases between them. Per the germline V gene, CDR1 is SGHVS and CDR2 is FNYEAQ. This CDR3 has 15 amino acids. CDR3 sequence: CASSQGIETYYEQYF. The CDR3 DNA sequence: TGTGCCAGCAGCCAGGGCATCGAGACTTACTACGAGCAGTACTTC.

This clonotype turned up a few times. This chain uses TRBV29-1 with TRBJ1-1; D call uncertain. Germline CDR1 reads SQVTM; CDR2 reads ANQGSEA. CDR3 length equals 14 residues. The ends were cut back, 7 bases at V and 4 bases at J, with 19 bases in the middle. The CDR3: CSAWSNIVGTEAFF. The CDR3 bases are TGCAGCGCCTGGTCCAATATAGTCGGCACTGAAGCTTTCTTT. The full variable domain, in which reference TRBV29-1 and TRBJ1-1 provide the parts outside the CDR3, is SAVISQKPSRDICQRGTSLTIQCQVDSQVTMMFWYRQQPGQSLTLIATANQGSEATYESGFVIDKFPISRPNLTFSTLTVSNMSPEDSSIYLCSAWSNIVGTEAFFGQGTRLTVV.

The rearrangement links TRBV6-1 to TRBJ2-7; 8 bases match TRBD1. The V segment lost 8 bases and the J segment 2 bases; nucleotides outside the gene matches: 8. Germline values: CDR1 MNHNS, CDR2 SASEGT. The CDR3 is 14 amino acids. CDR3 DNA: TGTGCCAGCGATTACAGGGGGATCACCTACGAGCAGTACTTC. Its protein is CASDYRGITYEQYF.

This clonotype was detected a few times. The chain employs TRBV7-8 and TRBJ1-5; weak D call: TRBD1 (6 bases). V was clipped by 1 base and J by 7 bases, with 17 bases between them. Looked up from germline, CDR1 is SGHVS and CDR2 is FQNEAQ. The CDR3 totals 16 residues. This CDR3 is CASSLVLSGAGQPQHF. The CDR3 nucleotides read TGTGCCAGCAGCTTAGTACTTTCAGGGGCCGGGCAGCCCCAGCATTTT.

The CDR3, as DNA: TGTGCCAGCTCACAGACCGATGAAAAACTGTTTTTT. Translated, it gives CASSQTDEKLFF. The chain links TRBV18 to TRBJ1-4; the D is unclear. Germline V CDR1 and CDR2: KGHSH, LQKENI. This CDR3 has 12 amino acids. V was pared by 4 bases and J by 6 bases, with 6 bases between.

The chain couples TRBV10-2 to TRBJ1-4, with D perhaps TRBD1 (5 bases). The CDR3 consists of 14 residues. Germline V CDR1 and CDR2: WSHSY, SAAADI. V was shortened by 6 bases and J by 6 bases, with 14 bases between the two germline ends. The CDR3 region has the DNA TGCGCCAGCAGGATGGGGGGATCTCATGAAAAACTGTTTTTT. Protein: CASRMGGSHEKLFF.

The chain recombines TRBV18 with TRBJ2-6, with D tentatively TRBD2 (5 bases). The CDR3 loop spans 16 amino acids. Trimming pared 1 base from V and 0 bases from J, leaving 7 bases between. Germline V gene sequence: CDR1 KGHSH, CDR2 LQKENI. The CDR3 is CASSPRESSGANVLTF. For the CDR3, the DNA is TGTGCCAGCTCACCACGGGAGAGCTCTGGGGCCAACGTCCTGACTTTC.

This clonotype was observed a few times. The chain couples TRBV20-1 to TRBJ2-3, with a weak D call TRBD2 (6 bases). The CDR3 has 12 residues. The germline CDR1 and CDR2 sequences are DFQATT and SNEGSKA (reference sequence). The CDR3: CSGGASTDTQYF. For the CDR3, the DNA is TGCAGCGGAGGGGCGAGCACAGATACGCAGTATTTT.

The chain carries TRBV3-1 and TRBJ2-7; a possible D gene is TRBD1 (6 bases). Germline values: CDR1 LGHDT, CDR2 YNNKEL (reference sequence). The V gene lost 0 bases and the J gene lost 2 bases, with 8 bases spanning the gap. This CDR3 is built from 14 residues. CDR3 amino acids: CASSQDYRAYEQYF. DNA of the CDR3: TGTGCCAGCAGCCAAGACTACAGGGCCTACGAGCAGTACTTC.

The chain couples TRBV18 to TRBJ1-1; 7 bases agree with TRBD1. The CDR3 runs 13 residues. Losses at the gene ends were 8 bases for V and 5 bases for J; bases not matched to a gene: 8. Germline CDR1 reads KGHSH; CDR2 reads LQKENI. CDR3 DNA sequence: TGTGCCAGCCAGACAGGGTTATCGACTGAAGCTTTCTTT. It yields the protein CASQTGLSTEAFF. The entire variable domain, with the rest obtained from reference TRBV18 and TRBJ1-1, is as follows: NAGVMQNPRHLVRRRGQEARLRCSPMKGHSHVYWYRQLPEEGLKFMVYLQKENIIDESGMPKERFSAEFPKEGPSILRIQQVVRGDSAAYFCASQTGLSTEAFFGQGTRLTVV.

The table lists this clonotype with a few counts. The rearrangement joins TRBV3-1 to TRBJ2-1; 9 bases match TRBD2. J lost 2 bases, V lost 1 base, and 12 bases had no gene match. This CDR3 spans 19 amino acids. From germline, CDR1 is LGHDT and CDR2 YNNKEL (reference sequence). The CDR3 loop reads CASSQGGTSRGSPYNEQFF. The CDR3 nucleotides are TGTGCCAGCAGCCAAGGAGGGACTAGCAGGGGGTCACCCTACAATGAGCAGTTCTTC.

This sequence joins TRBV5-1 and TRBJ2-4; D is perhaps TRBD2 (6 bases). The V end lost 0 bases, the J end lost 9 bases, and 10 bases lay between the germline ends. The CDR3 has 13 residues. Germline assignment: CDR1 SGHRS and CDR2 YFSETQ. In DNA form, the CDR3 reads TGCGCCAGCAGCTTGGTTCGGGGAGGCATTCAGTACTTC. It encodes CASSLVRGGIQYF.

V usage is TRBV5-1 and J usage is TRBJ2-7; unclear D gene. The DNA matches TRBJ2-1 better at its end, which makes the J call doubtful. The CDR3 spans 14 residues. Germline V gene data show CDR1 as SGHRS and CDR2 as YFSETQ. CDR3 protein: CASSPSESYNEQFF. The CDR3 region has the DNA TGCGCCAGCAGCCCCAGCGAGTCTTACAATGAGCAGTTCTTC.

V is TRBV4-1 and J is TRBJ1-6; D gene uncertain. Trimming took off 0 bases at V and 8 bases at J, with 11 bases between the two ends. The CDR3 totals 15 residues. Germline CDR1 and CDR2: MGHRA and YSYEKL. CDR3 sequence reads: CASSQDLGSYSPLHF. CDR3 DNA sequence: TGCGCCAGCAGCCAAGATCTCGGCAGCTATTCACCCCTCCACTTT.

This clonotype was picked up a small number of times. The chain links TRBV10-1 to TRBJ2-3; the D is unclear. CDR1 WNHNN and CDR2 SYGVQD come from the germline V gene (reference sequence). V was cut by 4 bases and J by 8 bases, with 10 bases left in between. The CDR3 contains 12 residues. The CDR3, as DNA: TGCGCCAGCAGTGGAGATGGGGTTACGCAGTATTTT. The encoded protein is CASSGDGVTQYF.

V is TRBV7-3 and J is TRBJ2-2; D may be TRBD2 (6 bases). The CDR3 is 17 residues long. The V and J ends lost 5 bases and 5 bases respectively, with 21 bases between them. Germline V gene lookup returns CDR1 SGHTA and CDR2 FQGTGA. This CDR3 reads CASSPLARGIRTGELFF. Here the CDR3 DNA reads TGTGCCAGCAGCCCACTAGCACGCGGGATAAGAACCGGGGAGCTGTTTTTT.

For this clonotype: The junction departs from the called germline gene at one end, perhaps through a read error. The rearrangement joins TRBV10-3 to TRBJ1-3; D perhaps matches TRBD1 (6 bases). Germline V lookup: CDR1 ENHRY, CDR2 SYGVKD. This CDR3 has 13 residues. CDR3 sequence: CAAHRDSGDTIYF. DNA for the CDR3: TGTGCCGCACACAGGGACTCTGGAGACACCATATATTTT.

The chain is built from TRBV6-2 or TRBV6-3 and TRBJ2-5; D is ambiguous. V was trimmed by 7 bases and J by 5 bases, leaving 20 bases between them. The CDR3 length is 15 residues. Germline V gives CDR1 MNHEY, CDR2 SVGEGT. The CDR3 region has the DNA TGTGCCAGCAACACGGGTTGGACGGCGAGGGAGACCCAGTACTTC. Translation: CASNTGWTARETQYF.

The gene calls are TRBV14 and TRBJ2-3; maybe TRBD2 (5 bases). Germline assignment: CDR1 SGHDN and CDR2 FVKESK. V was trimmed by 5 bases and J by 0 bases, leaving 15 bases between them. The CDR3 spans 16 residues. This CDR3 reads CASSKEEGVSTDTQYF. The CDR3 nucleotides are TGTGCCAGCAGCAAGGAGGAAGGCGTGAGCACAGATACGCAGTATTTT.

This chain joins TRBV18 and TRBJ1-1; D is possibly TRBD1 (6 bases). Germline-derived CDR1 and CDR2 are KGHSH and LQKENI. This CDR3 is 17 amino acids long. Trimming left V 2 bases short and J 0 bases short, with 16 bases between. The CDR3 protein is CASSPIGGAGVNTEAFF. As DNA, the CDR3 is TGTGCCAGCTCACCAATAGGGGGGGCGGGAGTGAACACTGAAGCTTTCTTT.

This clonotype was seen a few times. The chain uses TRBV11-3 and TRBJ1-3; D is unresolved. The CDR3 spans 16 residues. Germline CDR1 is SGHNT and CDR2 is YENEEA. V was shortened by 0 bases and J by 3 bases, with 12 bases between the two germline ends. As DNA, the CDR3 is TGTGCCAGCAGCTTAGATGAGCCAGTGCATGGAAACACCATATATTTT. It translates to CASSLDEPVHGNTIYF.

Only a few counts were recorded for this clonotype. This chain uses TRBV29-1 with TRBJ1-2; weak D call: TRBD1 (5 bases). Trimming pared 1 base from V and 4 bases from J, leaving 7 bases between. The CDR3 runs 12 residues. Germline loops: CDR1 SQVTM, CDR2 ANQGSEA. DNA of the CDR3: TGCAGCGTTGAAGGACAGCGCTATGGCTACACCTTC. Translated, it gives CSVEGQRYGYTF.

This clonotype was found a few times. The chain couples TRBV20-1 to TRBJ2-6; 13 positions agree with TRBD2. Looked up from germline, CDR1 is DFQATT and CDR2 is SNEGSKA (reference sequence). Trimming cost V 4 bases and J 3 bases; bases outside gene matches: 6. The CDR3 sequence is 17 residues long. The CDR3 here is CSATSTSGGFGANVLTF. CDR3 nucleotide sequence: TGCAGTGCTACCTCGACTAGCGGGGGGTTTGGGGCCAACGTCCTGACTTTC.

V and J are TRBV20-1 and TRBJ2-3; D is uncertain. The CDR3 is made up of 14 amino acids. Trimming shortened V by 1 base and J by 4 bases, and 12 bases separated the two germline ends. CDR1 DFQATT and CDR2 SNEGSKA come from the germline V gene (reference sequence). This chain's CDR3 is CSARVFSNPDTQYF. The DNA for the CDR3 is TGCAGTGCTAGAGTCTTCTCCAACCCAGATACGCAGTATTTT.

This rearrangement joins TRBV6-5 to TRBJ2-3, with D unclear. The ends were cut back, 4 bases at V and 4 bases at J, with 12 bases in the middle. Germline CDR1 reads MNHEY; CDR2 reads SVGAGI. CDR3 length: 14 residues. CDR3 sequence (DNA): TGTGCCAGCAGTTCCCCTGGGGTCCCAGATACGCAGTATTTT. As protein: CASSSPGVPDTQYF.

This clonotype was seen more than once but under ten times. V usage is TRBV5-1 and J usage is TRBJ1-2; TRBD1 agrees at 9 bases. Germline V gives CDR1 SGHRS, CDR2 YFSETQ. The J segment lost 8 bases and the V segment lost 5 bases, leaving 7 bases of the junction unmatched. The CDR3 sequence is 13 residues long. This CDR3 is CASSSGTGTGYTF. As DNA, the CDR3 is TGCGCCAGCAGTTCCGGGACAGGGACCGGCTACACCTTC.

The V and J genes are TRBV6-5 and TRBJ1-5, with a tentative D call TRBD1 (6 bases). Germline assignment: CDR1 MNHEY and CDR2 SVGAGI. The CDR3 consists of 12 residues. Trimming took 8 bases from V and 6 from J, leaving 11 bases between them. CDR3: CASGTSGQPQHF. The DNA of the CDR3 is TGTGCCAGCGGGACATCGGGTCAGCCCCAGCATTTT.

The CDR3 nucleotides are TGTGCCAGCAGTCGAGGGACTAGCGGGGGGGCCATGACAGATACGCAGTATTTT. The encoded protein is CASSRGTSGGAMTDTQYF. The V call is TRBV12-3 or TRBV12-4, the J call TRBJ2-3, with 16 bases that match TRBD2. V lost 5 bases, J lost 3 bases, and 8 bases stayed unmatched. The CDR3 is made up of 18 amino acids.